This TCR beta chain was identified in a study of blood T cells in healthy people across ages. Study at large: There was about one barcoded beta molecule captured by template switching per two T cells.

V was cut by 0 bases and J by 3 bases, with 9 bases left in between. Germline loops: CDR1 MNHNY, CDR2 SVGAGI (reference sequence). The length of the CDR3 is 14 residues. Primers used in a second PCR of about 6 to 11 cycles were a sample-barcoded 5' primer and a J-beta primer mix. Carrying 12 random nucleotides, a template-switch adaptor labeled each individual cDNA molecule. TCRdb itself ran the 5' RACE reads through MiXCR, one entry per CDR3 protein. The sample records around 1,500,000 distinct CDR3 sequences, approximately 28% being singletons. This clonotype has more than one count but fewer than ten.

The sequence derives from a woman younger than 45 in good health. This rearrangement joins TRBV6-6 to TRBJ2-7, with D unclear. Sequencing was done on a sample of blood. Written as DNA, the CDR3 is TGTGCCAGCAGTTACTCGATGGGGTACTACGAGCAGTACTTC. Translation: CASSYSMGYYEQYF.